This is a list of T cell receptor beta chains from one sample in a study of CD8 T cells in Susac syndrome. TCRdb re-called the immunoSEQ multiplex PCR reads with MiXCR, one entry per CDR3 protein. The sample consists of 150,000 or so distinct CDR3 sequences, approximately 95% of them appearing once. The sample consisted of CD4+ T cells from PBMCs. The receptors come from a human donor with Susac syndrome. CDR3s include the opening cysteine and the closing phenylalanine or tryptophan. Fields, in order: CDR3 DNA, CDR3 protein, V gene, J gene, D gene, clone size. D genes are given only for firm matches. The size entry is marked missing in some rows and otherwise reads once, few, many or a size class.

TGCAGCGTTGTTCTTCAGGGTACCAAAAACATTCAGTACTTC	CSVVLQGTKNIQYF	TRBV29-1	TRBJ2-4	NA	NA
TGTGCCTGGAGTCAGCTTCACGGGACAGTGGGCTATGGCTACACCTTC	CAWSQLHGTVGYGYTF	TRBV30	TRBJ1-2	TRBD1	NA
TGTGCCAGCAGCCCCGGGACAGGGTTGAACTATGGCTACACCTTC	CASSPGTGLNYGYTF	TRBV13	TRBJ1-2	TRBD1	NA
TGCGCCAGCAGCTTACTCAGTGAACCGAAGACCCAGTACTTC	CASSLLSEPKTQYF	TRBV5-1	TRBJ2-5	NA	NA
TGTGCCAGCAGCGTAACAGGGGGCTATTCGAACACTGAAGCTTTCTTT	CASSVTGGYSNTEAFF	TRBV9	TRBJ1-1	TRBD1	NA
TGTGCCTGTGGCAATGAGCAGTTCTTC	CACGNEQFF	TRBV7-9	TRBJ2-1	NA	NA
TGTGCCAGCTCGACCGGGACGACCGGGGAGCTGTTTTTT	CASSTGTTGELFF	TRBV12-3/TRBV12-4	TRBJ2-2	NA	NA
TGCAGTGCTAGAGGGCCCGGGGTGGAGACCCAGTACTTC	CSARGPGVETQYF	TRBV20-1	TRBJ2-5	NA	NA
TGTGCCAGCAGTCCTGGGACAATTGGCAATCAGCCCCAGCATTTT	CASSPGTIGNQPQHF	TRBV12-3/TRBV12-4	TRBJ1-5	NA	NA
TGTGCCAGCAGTTCCCGAGGGGAAGCTTTCTTT	CASSSRGEAFF	TRBV27	TRBJ1-1	NA	NA
TGTGCCATCAGGGACCAGGGGGCACGACACTCTGAGCAGTTCTTC	CAIRDQGARHSEQFF	TRBV10-3	TRBJ2-1	TRBD1	NA
TGTGCCAGCAGTTACTCGCGGCAGCCACTATATGGCTACACCTTC	CASSYSRQPLYGYTF	TRBV6-2/TRBV6-3	TRBJ1-2	NA	NA
TGCGCCAGCAGCTTGAGCGGGGGTGAGAGAGGGACCCAGTACTTC	CASSLSGGERGTQYF	TRBV5-1	TRBJ2-5	TRBD2	NA
TGTGCCTGGACCCAAGCGAACACCATATATTTT	CAWTQANTIYF	TRBV30	TRBJ1-3	NA	NA
TGCGCCAGCAGCTTGAGCGTGGGGCGCAGTAGGAACACTGAAGCTTTCTTT	CASSLSVGRSRNTEAFF	TRBV5-1	TRBJ1-1	NA	NA
TGTGCCAGCAGCCCAGGACCGGGCCAGCAAGAGACCCAGTACTTC	CASSPGPGQQETQYF	TRBV11-1	TRBJ2-5	NA	NA
TGTGCCAGCAGCTTAGGCTGGGGGCCGGTTGAGCAGTTCTTC	CASSLGWGPVEQFF	TRBV7-2	TRBJ2-1	NA	NA
TGTGCCAGCAGTTTATGGGAGGATGAAGCTTTCTTT	CASSLWEDEAFF	TRBV28	TRBJ1-1	NA	NA
TGTGCCAGCAGCTTAGTCTGGTCAGGGGCCTACGAGCAGTACTTC	CASSLVWSGAYEQYF	TRBV7-9	TRBJ2-7	NA	few
TGCAGTGCTAGTTCTCTAGCGGGGACCGGGGAGCTGTTTTTT	CSASSLAGTGELFF	TRBV20-1	TRBJ2-2	TRBD2	NA
TGTGCCAGCAGTTATAATTCACCCCTCCACTTT	CASSYNSPLHF	TRBV28	TRBJ1-6	NA	NA
TGTGCCAGCAGCGTAGAAAAGGGACTAGCGGATTACAATGAGCAGTTCTTC	CASSVEKGLADYNEQFF	TRBV9	TRBJ2-1	TRBD2	NA
TGTGCCAGCAGCTTGGAAGGGCTCACAGATACGCAGTATTTT	CASSLEGLTDTQYF	TRBV7-9	TRBJ2-3	NA	NA
TGTGCCAGCGGGAGGGAAATCCGAGGTAATGAGCAGTTCTTC	CASGREIRGNEQFF	TRBV27	TRBJ2-1	TRBD2	NA
TGCAGTGCTAGAGCTCCACCCGCAGATACGCAGTATTTT	CSARAPPADTQYF	TRBV20-1	TRBJ2-3	NA	NA
TGTGCCAGCAGCGTAAACTCTGGGGCCAACGTCCTGACTTTC	CASSVNSGANVLTF	TRBV9	TRBJ2-6	NA	few